This T cell receptor (beta chain) was recorded in a study of memory CD4+ T cells and cytomegalovirus serostatus (dated by TCRdb to between 2019 and 2020). At the level of the whole study: The roughly 33 healthy Belgian adults in the cohort included 9 who were CMV seropositive and roughly 25 who were CMV seronegative. CD4+ memory TCRbeta repertoires of a Belgian cohort with known cytomegalovirus serostatus were sequenced in order to replicate a published TCR-based CMV serostatus classifier. Results and caveats for the whole study, not just this receptor: For predicting CMV serostatus, the median bootstrapped AUC was approximately 0.95 using the original framework and roughly 0.91 using a US-trained random forest. Unlike the original study, which covered naive and memory CD4+ and CD8+ populations, the Belgian study sequenced only CD4+CD45RO+ memory cells. Of fewer than 200 previously reported CMV-associated TCRbeta sequences, 55 to 75 appeared in the CD4+ memory repertoires, each in one to five individuals. The original-framework classifier achieved a median bootstrapped AUC of approximately 0.95 with a 95% CI of 0.76-1.00 on the Belgian cohort. The results were interpreted as suggesting that the CMV-associated TCR signature is largely present in the CD4+ memory repertoire.

As concerns this clone: Its antigen target is currently unknown. One base away there is no much larger clone; base qualities are not given.

Single viable CD3+CD4+CD8-CD45RO+ cells were sorted as memory CD4+ T cells on a FACSAria II. CMV serostatus was assessed using a Roche Elecsys assay, by which serum IgG against CMV pp150, pp28, p38 and p52 was detected. After thawing, total CD4+ T cells were enriched by positive selection with CD4 magnetic microbeads. The samples came from a different study that was designed specifically to examine the CD4+ T cell memory repertoire. Following standard operating procedures, peripheral blood mononuclear cells were isolated and cryopreserved, while serum was kept at -80 degrees C. The staining used CD3-PerCP (BW264/56), CD4-APC (RPA-T4), CD45RO-PE (UCHT1) and CD8-Pacific Orange (3B5) antibodies, and Sytox blue was used to exclude non-viable cells. Genomic DNA was extracted from sorted cells with the Quick-DNA Microprep Kit. TCRbeta DNA was amplified with the immunoSEQ hsTCRbeta kit following the manufacturer's protocol. TCRbeta libraries were sequenced on an Illumina MiSeq instrument. The source study handled its data this way. Following removal of out-of-frame sequences, some 2,200,000 distinct TCRbeta sequences were retained, with an average of about 70,000 per individual. Each individual was scored by the count of fewer than 200 previously reported CMV-associated TCRbeta sequences and the total productive distinct TCRbeta count. A beta-binomial model was reimplemented in Python, and scikit-learn random forests with default parameters were trained on US cohort data. Classifier performance on the Belgian cohort was summarized as median AUC with percentile confidence intervals over 10,000 bootstrap iterations. As stored in TCRdb, this immuneACCESS dataset retains in-frame rearrangements with V and J assigned. A fraction of the clones does not appear; measured against another copy, unresolved V genes explain less than half of the discrepancy, and the remainder lacks a known reason. That table supplies the V and J calls and clone size; D and trimming were determined from the DNA. For this sample there are approximately 65,000 clones; more than 70% appear just once. Of the sample, about 1% falls within the top ten clones.

CDR1 SGHNT and CDR2 YYREEE are derived from the germline V gene (reference sequence). There are 13 amino acids in the CDR3, from cysteine to phenylalanine inclusive. Only the CDR3 region is kept as DNA, spanning 39 bases read in frame from base 1. The germline V and J ends show losses of 4 bases and 7 bases respectively, and no gene match explains 2 bases of the junction. The TCR was taken from an adult in good health and CMV-seronegative. The sequenced sample was memory CD4+ T cells from blood. Recombination connected TRBV5-4 to TRBJ1-4; TRBD1 aligns with 9 central bases. The DNA sequence follows: TGTGCCAGCAGCCGGGGACAGGGTGAAAAACTGTTTTTT. This yields the protein CASSRGQGEKLFF. This CDR3, with the reference TRBV5-4 and TRBJ1-4 proteins standing in past its ends, gives the full variable domain ETGVTQSPTHLIKTRGQQVTLRCSSQSGHNTVSWYQQALGQGPQFIFQYYREEENGRGNFPPRFSGLQFPNYSSELNVNALELDDSALYLCASSRGQGEKLFFGSGTQLSVL.